The entry below describes one TCR beta chain. Its matching antigen is unknown. An even split of each subset's genomic DNA across several immunoSEQ plates was performed. Produced via immunoSEQ multiplex PCR; TCRdb's table is partial and in-frame only. Of 2,500,000 or so clones listed, around 90% are singletons. The data were taken from a study of shared clonotypes between healthy human individuals. General study findings and limits: Naive subsets usually exceeded memory subsets in estimated richness.

Per germline, CDR1 SGHVT and CDR2 SQSDAQ. The CDR3 is made up of 14 amino acids. V gave up 2 bases and J gave up 4 bases, with 11 bases separating them. The chain couples TRBV7-4 to TRBJ1-2, with D possibly TRBD1 on 6 matching bases. The clonotype was recovered from a man aged 18 to 29 in good health. Some clones in this sample may be carry-over from other donors' samples. Source material: naive CD4+ T cells from PBMCs. The subset denotes: CD45RA+ positively selected. In DNA form, the CDR3 reads TGTGCCAGCAGCTTATTTGGCAGGGGCTATGGCTACACCTTC. This encodes CASSLFGRGYGYTF.